The 31 T cell receptor beta chains below come from one sample, sequenced in a study of blood T cells in healthy people across ages. A second PCR of about 7 to 12 cycles used a sample-barcoded 5' primer and a J-beta primer mix. TCRdb re-called the 5' RACE reads through MiXCR, storing one row per CDR3 protein. Seen here are about 1.5 million distinct CDR3 sequences, 40% to 50% observed once, and the top ten hold roughly 7.9%. Sequencing was carried out using blood. The receptors come from a woman between 18 and 29 years old in good health.

J is TRBJ2-6 and V is TRBV6-1; no clear D. Per germline, CDR1 MNHNS and CDR2 SASEGT. The germline V and J ends were trimmed by 7 bases and 0 bases, with 16 bases remaining between them. This CDR3 region has 17 residues. CDR3 residues: CASTKGGSSSGANVLTF. The CDR3, as DNA: TGTGCCAGCACCAAGGGCGGAAGCAGCTCTGGGGCCAACGTCCTGACTTTC.

The table lists this clonotype with a few counts. The chain links TRBV7-9 to TRBJ2-5; 10 nucleotides align to TRBD1. The CDR3 extends over 17 amino acids. The germline gives CDR1 SEHNR, CDR2 FQNEAQ (reference sequence). V dropped 5 bases and J dropped 3; count of bases not matched to a gene: 12. DNA of the CDR3: TGTGCCAGCAGCCGCGTTGGGACAGGGGCTTCGAAAGAGACCCAGTACTTC. It is translated as CASSRVGTGASKETQYF.

V is TRBV2 and J is TRBJ2-5; D is uncertain. Germline CDR1 is SNHLY and CDR2 is FYNNEI. V was shortened by 7 bases and J by 5 bases, with 8 bases between the two germline ends. The length of the CDR3 is 11 residues. Here the CDR3 DNA reads TGTGCCAGCACTGCGCAGGAGACCCAGTACTTC. Residues: CASTAQETQYF.

This clonotype was found a few times. V and J are TRBV3-1 and TRBJ2-5; 7 bases match TRBD1. The trim removed 2 bases at V and 2 bases at J, leaving 14 bases unmatched. CDR1 is LGHDT and CDR2 is YNNKEL in the germline V gene (reference sequence). CDR3 length: 18 residues. The CDR3 loop reads CASSQPLHRGRVQETQYF. DNA of the CDR3: TGTGCCAGCAGCCAACCTCTTCACAGGGGCAGAGTACAAGAGACCCAGTACTTC.

The genes are TRBV6-1 and TRBJ2-5, with 7 bases fitting TRBD2. This CDR3 is 13 amino acids long. Germline CDR1 and CDR2: MNHNS and SASEGT. The junction had 6 bases not matched to a gene; V was cut back by 2 bases and J by 9 bases. The CDR3 is CASSEMMRESQYF. The CDR3 bases are TGTGCCAGCAGTGAAATGATGCGGGAGTCCCAGTACTTC.

This chain links TRBV12-3 or TRBV12-4 with TRBJ1-5, with a weak D call TRBD1 (5 bases). V gave up 5 bases and J gave up 3 bases, with 8 bases separating them. The CDR3 runs 13 residues. CDR3 in DNA: TGTGCCAGCAGTAGACAGCCCAATCAGCCCCAGCATTTT. This encodes CASSRQPNQPQHF.

This clonotype was counted only a few times. The chain has TRBV11-2 and TRBJ2-1; 8 bases map to TRBD1. The germline gives CDR1 SGHAT, CDR2 FQNNGV. Losses at the gene ends were 1 base for V and 3 bases for J; bases not matched to a gene: 14. This CDR3 contains 19 residues. Here the CDR3 DNA reads TGTGCCAGCAGCTTAGGGGGGGACAGGAGGGCGTCTAGCTACAATGAGCAGTTCTTC. Protein product: CASSLGGDRRASSYNEQFF.

The V call is TRBV5-1, the J call TRBJ2-1, with a weak D call TRBD2 (6 bases). The CDR3 contains 21 residues. Germline V gene lookup returns CDR1 SGHRS and CDR2 YFSETQ. Trimming left V 2 bases short and J 6 bases short, with 33 bases between. CDR3 in DNA: TGCGCCAGCAGCTTATCCAGAACCAGTGGTAGCGGTCGACCCAACCGCAATGAGCAGTTCTTC. Translated, it gives CASSLSRTSGSGRPNRNEQFF.

This clonotype came up a few times. The J gene is TRBJ2-5, the V gene TRBV15, with TRBD1 matching 8 bases. The germline CDR1 and CDR2 sequences are LNHNV and YYDKDF (reference sequence). The V gene end was trimmed by 0 bases and the J gene end by 3 bases; junction bases not matched to a gene: 15. The CDR3 covers 19 residues. CDR3 protein: CATSRDLQTADRVEETQYF. DNA for the CDR3: TGTGCCACCAGCAGAGACCTACAGACCGCGGACAGGGTAGAAGAGACCCAGTACTTC. The full variable domain, rest sourced from reference TRBV15 and TRBJ2-5, is DAMVIQNPRYQVTQFGKPVTLSCSQTLNHNVMYWYQQKSSQAPKLLFHYYDKDFNNEADTPDNFQSRRPNTSFCFLDIRSPGLGDTAMYLCATSRDLQTADRVEETQYFGPGTRLLVL.

The chain is built from TRBV10-3 and TRBJ2-1; 14 nucleotides line up with TRBD2. The CDR3 extends over 17 amino acids. Germline loops: CDR1 ENHRY, CDR2 SYGVKD. Losses at the gene ends were 4 bases for V and 3 bases for J; bases not matched to a gene: 5. Here the CDR3 reads CAISGLAGGLSYNEQFF. CDR3 nucleotide sequence: TGTGCCATCAGTGGACTAGCGGGAGGGCTGAGCTACAATGAGCAGTTCTTC.

The chain couples TRBV6-5 to TRBJ2-5; perhaps D is TRBD1 or TRBD2 (6 bases each). Germline CDR1 is MNHEY and CDR2 is SVGAGI. The CDR3 has 15 amino acids. V was cut by 2 bases and J by 2 bases, with 12 bases left in between. This chain's CDR3 is CASSYTGDIQETQYF. Written as DNA, the CDR3 is TGTGCCAGCAGTTACACGGGGGACATACAAGAGACCCAGTACTTC.

This clonotype was seen a handful of times. This chain joins TRBV12-3 or TRBV12-4 and TRBJ1-2; D may be TRBD1 (5 bases). The CDR3 has 14 amino acids. The ends were cut back, 3 bases at V and 5 bases at J, with 13 bases in the middle. The CDR3 DNA reads as TGTGCCAGCAGTTTTGGGGGTCTTGGGTATGGCTACACCTTC. Its translation is CASSFGGLGYGYTF.

This clonotype was counted between two and nine times. The rearrangement joins TRBV10-3 to TRBJ1-2; TRBD1 agrees at 9 bases. V trimming: 8 bases; J trimming: 7 bases; junction bases outside the gene matches: 17. Germline V gene sequence: CDR1 ENHRY, CDR2 SYGVKD. The CDR3 is 16 residues long. CDR3 bases: TGTGCCATCTCCAAACAGGGGGCGGACGTAGAACGTGGCTACACCTTC. Encoded protein: CAISKQGADVERGYTF.

The chain links TRBV4-1 to TRBJ2-3; the D gene could be TRBD1 or TRBD2 (5 bases each). V was cut by 1 base and J by 0 bases, with 14 bases left in between. In germline, CDR1 is MGHRA, CDR2 YSYEKL. This CDR3 comprises 17 residues. The CDR3 region is CASSQGSWGPSTDTQYF. The CDR3 DNA sequence: TGCGCCAGCAGCCAAGGGAGCTGGGGACCTAGCACAGATACGCAGTATTTT.

The J gene is TRBJ2-1, the V gene TRBV20-1, with TRBD1 identical over 8 bases. V trimming: 5 bases; J trimming: 5 bases; junction bases outside the gene matches: 11. The CDR3 covers 15 residues. Germline V gene sequence: CDR1 DFQATT, CDR2 SNEGSKA (reference sequence). The CDR3 DNA reads TGCAGTGCTGGACAGCCGGGACAGGAGAACAATGAGCAGTTCTTC. The encoded protein is CSAGQPGQENNEQFF.

J is TRBJ2-5 and V is TRBV12-3 or TRBV12-4, with TRBD2 matching 7 bases. The trim removed 7 bases at V and 2 bases at J, leaving 7 bases unmatched. The CDR3 totals 14 residues. Here the CDR3 DNA reads TGTGCCAGCAATTTCGCTAGCGGACAAGAGACCCAGTACTTC. Its translation is CASNFASGQETQYF.

The J gene is TRBJ1-1, the V gene TRBV2; TRBD1 might be the D (5 bases). V was shortened by 6 bases and J by 1 base, with 15 bases between the two germline ends. CDR1 SNHLY and CDR2 FYNNEI come from the germline V gene. This CDR3 contains 15 residues. DNA of the CDR3: TGTGCCAGCAGACTTCAGGGAGAGGGGAACACTGAAGCTTTCTTT. It yields the protein CASRLQGEGNTEAFF. The variable domain in full, completed from reference TRBV2 and TRBJ1-1, reads EPEVTQTPSHQVTQMGQEVILRCVPISNHLYFYWYRQILGQKVEFLVSFYNNEISEKSEIFDDQFSVERPDGSNFTLKIRSTKLEDSAMYFCASRLQGEGNTEAFFGQGTRLTVV.

This clonotype was recorded a few times. The rearrangement uses TRBV27 and TRBJ2-6, with D unresolved. CDR3 length: 14 amino acids. V was cut by 5 bases and J by 3 bases, with 8 bases left in between. CDR1 and CDR2 from the germline V gene are MNHEY and SMNVEV (reference sequence). In DNA, the CDR3 is TGTGCCAGCAGTCCATGGGTTGGGGCCAACGTCCTGACTTTC. It specifies CASSPWVGANVLTF.

This chain uses TRBV20-1 with TRBJ2-6, with D possibly being TRBD1 or TRBD2 (5 bases each). The CDR3 covers 14 residues. Germline V gives CDR1 DFQATT, CDR2 SNEGSKA (reference sequence). The ends were cut back, 3 bases at V and 3 bases at J, with 9 bases in the middle. CDR3 residues: CSARGELGANVLTF. CDR3 DNA sequence: TGCAGTGCTAGGGGGGAGCTTGGGGCCAACGTCCTGACTTTC.

This clonotype was seen more than once but under ten times. V usage is TRBV20-1 and J usage is TRBJ2-7; TRBD1 is a possible D gene (6 bases). The CDR3 runs 12 residues. CDR1 and CDR2 from the germline V gene are DFQATT and SNEGSKA (reference sequence). The CDR3 here is CSVRQDFYEQYF. The DNA of the CDR3 is TGCAGCGTACGACAGGATTTCTACGAGCAGTACTTC.

V usage is TRBV2 and J usage is TRBJ1-2; D remains ambiguous. Trimming took 7 bases from V and 6 from J, leaving 6 bases between them. Germline CDR1 is SNHLY and CDR2 is FYNNEI. The length of the CDR3 is 10 residues. The CDR3 DNA follows: TGTGCCAGCACCGCTGATGGCTACACCTTC. This translates into CASTADGYTF.

The rearrangement joins TRBV24-1 to TRBJ2-1, with TRBD1 matching 7 bases. Germline V gene lookup returns CDR1 KGHDR and CDR2 SFDVKD. This CDR3 has 14 residues. V trimming: 4 bases; J trimming: 11 bases; junction bases outside the gene matches: 10. The CDR3 loop reads CATSETRQGEKQFF. CDR3 nucleotides: TGTGCCACCAGTGAAACCAGACAGGGAGAGAAGCAGTTCTTC.

This clonotype was found a few times. The CDR3, as DNA: TGCAGGGCCTCCGGGACAGGGTCATACAATGAGCAGTTCTTC. Its protein product is CRASGTGSYNEQFF. V usage is TRBV29-1 and J usage is TRBJ2-1, with 9 bases lining up with TRBD1. The germline CDR1 and CDR2 sequences are SQVTM and ANQGSEA. The CDR3 spans 14 residues.

The chain combines TRBV5-1 with TRBJ1-2; 9 bases are shared with TRBD1. CDR1 and CDR2 (germline): SGHRS, YFSETQ. The V and J ends lost 3 bases and 8 bases, in that order; junction bases with no gene match: 14. This CDR3 region has 16 residues. Here the CDR3 DNA reads TGCGCCAGCAGCTGGGGACGGGACAGGGAGGGTACCGGCTACACCTTC. The encoded protein is CASSWGRDREGTGYTF.

V and J are TRBV6-1 and TRBJ2-1; weak D call: TRBD2 (5 bases). Trimming took off 7 bases at V and 8 bases at J, with 21 bases between the two ends. The germline CDR1 and CDR2 sequences are MNHNS and SASEGT. The CDR3 contains 15 residues. CDR3: CASTTGASGVDEQFF. CDR3 coding DNA: TGTGCCAGCACGACGGGCGCCAGCGGTGTGGATGAGCAGTTCTTC.

The chain carries TRBV7-2 and TRBJ2-1; 12 nucleotides match TRBD1. The DNA end lines up better with TRBJ2-7; the J call may be wrong. Germline CDR1 reads SGHTA; CDR2 reads FQGNSA. This CDR3 is built from 16 residues. CDR3 sequence (DNA): TGTGCCAGCAGACGCCCCGGGACAGGGGGCGGCAATGAGCAGTACTTC. Translation gives CASRRPGTGGGNEQYF.

This chain links TRBV6-1 with TRBJ1-5, with TRBD1 matching 7 bases. This CDR3 is 18 amino acids long. V shed 6 bases and J 0 bases; nucleotides not matched to a gene: 14. The germline V gene encodes CDR1 MNHNS and CDR2 SASEGT. In DNA, the CDR3 is TGTGCCAGCAGACAACCCGGGACAGCTTATTATAGCAATCAGCCCCAGCATTTT. Its translation: CASRQPGTAYYSNQPQHF.

The genes are TRBV3-1 and TRBJ2-7; TRBD2 might be the D (7 bases). The CDR3 is 16 amino acids. CDR1 and CDR2 (germline): LGHDT, YNNKEL (reference sequence). The V end was cut by 1 base, the J end by 2 bases, with 15 bases between. CDR3 region: CASSQGEGGATYEQYF. CDR3 bases: TGTGCCAGCAGCCAAGGTGAAGGGGGGGCTACCTACGAGCAGTACTTC.

V usage is TRBV5-1 and J usage is TRBJ2-3; no clear D. Germline V gene lookup returns CDR1 SGHRS and CDR2 YFSETQ. This CDR3 comprises 14 residues. Trimming removed 0 bases at V and 2 bases at J, with 7 bases between. The CDR3 is CASSLGEHTDTQYF. The CDR3, as DNA: TGCGCCAGCAGCTTGGGGGAACACACAGATACGCAGTATTTT.

The chain uses TRBV6-1 and TRBJ2-4; the match to TRBD1 covers 7 bases. Germline values: CDR1 MNHNS, CDR2 SASEGT. The CDR3 spans 13 residues. After removal of 8 bases from V and 3 bases from J, the junction contained 4 bases not matched to a gene. CDR3 nucleotides: TGTGCCAGCGCTCAGGGGGACAAAAACATTCAGTACTTC. This codes for CASAQGDKNIQYF.

The sample holds a few counts of this clonotype. The genes are TRBV7-6 and TRBJ2-3; no reliable D call. Deletions cut 2 bases from V and 6 bases from J, with 15 bases between. The CDR3 runs to 15 residues. Germline CDR1 and CDR2: SGHVS and FNYEAQ. CDR3 sequence reads: CASSLTIFLGDTQYF. CDR3 DNA: TGTGCCAGCAGCTTAACAATTTTTCTCGGCGATACGCAGTATTTT.